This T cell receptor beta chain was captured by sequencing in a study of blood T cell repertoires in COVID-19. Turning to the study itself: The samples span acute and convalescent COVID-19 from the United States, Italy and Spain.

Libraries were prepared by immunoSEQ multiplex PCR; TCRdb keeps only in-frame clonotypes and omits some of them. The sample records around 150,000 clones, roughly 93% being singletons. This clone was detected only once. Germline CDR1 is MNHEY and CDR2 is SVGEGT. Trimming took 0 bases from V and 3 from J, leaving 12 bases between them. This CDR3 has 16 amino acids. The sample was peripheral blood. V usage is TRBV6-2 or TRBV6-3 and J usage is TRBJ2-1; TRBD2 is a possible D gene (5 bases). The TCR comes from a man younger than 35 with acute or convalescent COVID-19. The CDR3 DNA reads TGTGCCAGCAGTTACTCGTCAGGACTCCTCTACAATGAGCAGTTCTTC. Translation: CASSYSSGLLYNEQFF.